This T cell receptor beta chain was captured in a study of post-analysis software for immune sequencing data. The study, taken as a whole, reports: Controls showed lower frequencies than patients for roughly five TRBV segments, and TRBV5-6, TRBV5-1 and TRBV20-1 were among these. Versus controls, multiple sclerosis patients showed significantly lower diversity (normalized Chao1).

Remarks on this clonotype: Its target is unknown.

The CDR3 has 12 amino acids. Germline V gives CDR1 LNHNV, CDR2 YYDKDF (reference sequence). V gave up 1 base and J gave up 5 bases, with 5 bases separating them. TCR beta cDNA libraries had unique molecular identifiers. Each CDR3 protein gets one entry after TCRdb re-called the PCR reads with MiXCR. The sample lists some 450,000 distinct CDR3 sequences; nearly 45% were seen once. The genes are TRBV15 and TRBJ2-5; D uncertain. This clonotype originated in a girl aged 10-17 years with multiple sclerosis. Sequenced input: blood. CDR3 in DNA: TGTGCCACCAGCAGAGTGGGGGAGACCCAGTACTTC. This gives the protein CATSRVGETQYF. Full variable domain (remainder filled in from reference TRBV15 and TRBJ2-5): DAMVIQNPRYQVTQFGKPVTLSCSQTLNHNVMYWYQQKSSQAPKLLFHYYDKDFNNEADTPDNFQSRRPNTSFCFLDIRSPGLGDTAMYLCATSRVGETQYFGPGTRLLVL.